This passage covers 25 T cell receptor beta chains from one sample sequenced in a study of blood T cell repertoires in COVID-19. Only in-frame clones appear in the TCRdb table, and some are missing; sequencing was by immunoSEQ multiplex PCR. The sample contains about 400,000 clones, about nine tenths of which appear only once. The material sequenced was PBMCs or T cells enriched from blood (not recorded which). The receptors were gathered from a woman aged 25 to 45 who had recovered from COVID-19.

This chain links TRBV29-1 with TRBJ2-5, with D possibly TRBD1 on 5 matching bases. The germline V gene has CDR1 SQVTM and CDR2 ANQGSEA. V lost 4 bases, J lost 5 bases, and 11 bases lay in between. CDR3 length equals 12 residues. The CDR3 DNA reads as TGCAGCGTTGCAGGGTTGGGGGAGACCCAGTACTTC. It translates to CSVAGLGETQYF.

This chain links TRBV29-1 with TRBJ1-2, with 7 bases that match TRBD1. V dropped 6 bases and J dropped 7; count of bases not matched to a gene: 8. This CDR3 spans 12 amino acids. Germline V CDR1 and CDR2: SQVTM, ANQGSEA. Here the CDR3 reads CSVRTGEGGYTF. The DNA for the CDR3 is TGCAGCGTCCGAACAGGGGAAGGTGGCTACACCTTC.

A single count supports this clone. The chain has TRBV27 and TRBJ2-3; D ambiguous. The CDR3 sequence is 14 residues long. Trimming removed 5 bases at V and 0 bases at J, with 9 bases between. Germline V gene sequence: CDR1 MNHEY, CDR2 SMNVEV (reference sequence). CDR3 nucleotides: TGTGCCAGCAGTATATTTTCAAGCACAGATACGCAGTATTTT. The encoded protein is CASSIFSSTDTQYF.

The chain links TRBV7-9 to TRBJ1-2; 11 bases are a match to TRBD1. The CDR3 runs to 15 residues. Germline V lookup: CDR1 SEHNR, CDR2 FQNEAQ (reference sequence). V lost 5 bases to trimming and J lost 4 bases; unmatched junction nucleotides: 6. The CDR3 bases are TGTGCCAGCAGCGCCTCCGGGACAGGGGGCTATGGCTACACCTTC. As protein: CASSASGTGGYGYTF.

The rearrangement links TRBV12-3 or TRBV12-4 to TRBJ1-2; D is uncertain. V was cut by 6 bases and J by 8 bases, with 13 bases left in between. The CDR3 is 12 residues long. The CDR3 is CASRYDWRGYTF. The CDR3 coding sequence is TGTGCCAGCAGGTACGACTGGCGAGGCTACACCTTC.

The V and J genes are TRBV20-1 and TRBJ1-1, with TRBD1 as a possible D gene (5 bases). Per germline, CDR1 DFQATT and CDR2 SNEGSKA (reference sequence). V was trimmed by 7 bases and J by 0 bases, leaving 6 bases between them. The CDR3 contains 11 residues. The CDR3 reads CSGQLNTEAFF. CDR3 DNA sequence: TGCAGTGGACAGCTGAACACTGAAGCTTTCTTT.

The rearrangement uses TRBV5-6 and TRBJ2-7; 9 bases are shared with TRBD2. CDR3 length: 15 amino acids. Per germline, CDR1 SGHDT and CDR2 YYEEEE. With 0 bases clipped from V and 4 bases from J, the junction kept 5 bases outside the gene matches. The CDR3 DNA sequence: TGTGCCAGCAGCTTGGGACTAGCGGCCCAATACGAGCAGTACTTC. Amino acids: CASSLGLAAQYEQYF.

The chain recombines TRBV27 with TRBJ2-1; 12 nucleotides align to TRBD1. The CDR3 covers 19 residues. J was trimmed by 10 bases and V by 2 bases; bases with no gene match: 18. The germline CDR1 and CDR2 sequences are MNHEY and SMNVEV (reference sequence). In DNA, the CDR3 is TGTGCCAGCAGTTTACGTGGGACAGGGGGCAATCGGCTAGCGAGCGAGCAGTTCTTC. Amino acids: CASSLRGTGGNRLASEQFF.

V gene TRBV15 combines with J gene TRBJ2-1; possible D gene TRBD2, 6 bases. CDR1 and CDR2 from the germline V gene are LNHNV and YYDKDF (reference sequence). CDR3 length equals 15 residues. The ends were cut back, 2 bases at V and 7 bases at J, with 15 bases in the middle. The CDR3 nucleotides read TGTGCCACCAGCAGAAGGACGGTAGCGGTAAATGAGCAGTTCTTC. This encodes CATSRRTVAVNEQFF.

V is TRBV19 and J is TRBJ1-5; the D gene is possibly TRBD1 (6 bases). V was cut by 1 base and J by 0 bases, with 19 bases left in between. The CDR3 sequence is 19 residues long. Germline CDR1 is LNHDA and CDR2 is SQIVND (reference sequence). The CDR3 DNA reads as TGTGCCAGTAGTATAGCGCGGGGGGGCATGAGGTATAGCAATCAGCCCCAGCATTTT. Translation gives CASSIARGGMRYSNQPQHF.

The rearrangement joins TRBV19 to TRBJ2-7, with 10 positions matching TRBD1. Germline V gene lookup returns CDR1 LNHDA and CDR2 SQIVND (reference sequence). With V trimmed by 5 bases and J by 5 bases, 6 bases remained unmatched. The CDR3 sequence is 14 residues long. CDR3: CASSPTGQGNEQYF. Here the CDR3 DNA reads TGTGCCAGTAGTCCGACGGGACAGGGGAACGAGCAGTACTTC.

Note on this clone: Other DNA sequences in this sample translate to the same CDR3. CDR3 DNA: TGTGCCAGCAGTTACTCGCGGGGCCTTGGTGGCTACACCTTC. Encoded protein: CASSYSRGLGGYTF. The genes are TRBV6-5 and TRBJ1-2; D possibly corresponds to TRBD1 (5 bases). Germline V lookup: CDR1 MNHEY, CDR2 SVGAGI. The CDR3 length is 14 residues. V dropped 0 bases and J dropped 7 bases, with 12 bases sitting between them.

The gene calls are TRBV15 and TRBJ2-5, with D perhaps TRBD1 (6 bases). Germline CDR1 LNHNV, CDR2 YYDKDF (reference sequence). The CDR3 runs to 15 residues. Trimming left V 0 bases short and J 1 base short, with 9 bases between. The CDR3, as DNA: TGTGCCACCAGCAGAGATGAACAGGGCCAAGAGACCCAGTACTTC. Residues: CATSRDEQGQETQYF.

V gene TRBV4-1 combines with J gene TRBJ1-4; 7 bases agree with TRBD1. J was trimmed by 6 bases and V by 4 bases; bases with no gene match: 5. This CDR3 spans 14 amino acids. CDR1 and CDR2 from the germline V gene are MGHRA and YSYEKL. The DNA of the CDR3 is TGCGCCAGCAGCCTAATTACAGGGGATGAAAAACTGTTTTTT. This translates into CASSLITGDEKLFF.

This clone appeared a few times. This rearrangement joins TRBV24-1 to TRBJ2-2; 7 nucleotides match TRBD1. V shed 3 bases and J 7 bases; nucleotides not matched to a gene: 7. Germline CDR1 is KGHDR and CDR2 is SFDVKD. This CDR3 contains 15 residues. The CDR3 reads CATSDRQGVNGELFF. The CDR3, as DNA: TGTGCCACCAGTGATCGACAGGGTGTCAACGGGGAGCTGTTTTTT.

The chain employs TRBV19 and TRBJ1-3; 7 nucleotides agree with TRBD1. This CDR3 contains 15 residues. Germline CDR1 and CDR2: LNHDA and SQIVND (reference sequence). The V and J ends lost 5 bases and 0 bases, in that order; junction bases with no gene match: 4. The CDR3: CASSLGTASGNTIYF. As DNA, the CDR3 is TGTGCCAGTAGTCTCGGGACAGCCTCTGGAAACACCATATATTTT.

The CDR3 bases are TGTGCCAGCAGCTTGTGGGGGGGAGGCTATGGCTACACCTTC. Protein: CASSLWGGGYGYTF. The chain employs TRBV5-4 and TRBJ1-2, with a weak D call TRBD1 (5 bases). Germline V gene lookup returns CDR1 SGHNT and CDR2 YYREEE (reference sequence). The V end lost 1 base, the J end lost 4 bases, and 11 bases lay between the germline ends. The CDR3 consists of 14 residues.

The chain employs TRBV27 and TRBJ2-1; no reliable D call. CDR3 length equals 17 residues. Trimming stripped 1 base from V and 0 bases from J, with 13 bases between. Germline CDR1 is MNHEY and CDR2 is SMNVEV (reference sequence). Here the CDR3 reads CASSLFGGGSSYNEQFF. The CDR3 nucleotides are TGTGCCAGCAGTTTATTCGGCGGCGGTAGCTCCTACAATGAGCAGTTCTTC.

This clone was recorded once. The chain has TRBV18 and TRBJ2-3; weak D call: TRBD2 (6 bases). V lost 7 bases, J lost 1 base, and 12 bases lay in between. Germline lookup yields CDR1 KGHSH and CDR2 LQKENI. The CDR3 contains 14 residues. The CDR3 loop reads CASFPSGGTDTQYF. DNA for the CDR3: TGTGCCAGCTTTCCGTCGGGGGGCACAGATACGCAGTATTTT.

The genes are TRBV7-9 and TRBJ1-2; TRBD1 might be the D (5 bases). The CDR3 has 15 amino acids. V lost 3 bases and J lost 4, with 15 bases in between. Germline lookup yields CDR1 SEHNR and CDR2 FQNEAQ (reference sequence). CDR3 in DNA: TGTGCCAGCAGCTTTGACAGCTCCGCCCTCTATGGCTACACCTTC. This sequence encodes CASSFDSSALYGYTF.

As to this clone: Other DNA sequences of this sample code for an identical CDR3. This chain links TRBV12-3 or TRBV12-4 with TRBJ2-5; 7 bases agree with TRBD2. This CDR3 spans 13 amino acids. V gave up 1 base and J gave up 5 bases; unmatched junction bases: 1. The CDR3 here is CASSLGSGETQYF. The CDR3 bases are TGTGCCAGCAGTTTAGGTAGCGGGGAGACCCAGTACTTC.

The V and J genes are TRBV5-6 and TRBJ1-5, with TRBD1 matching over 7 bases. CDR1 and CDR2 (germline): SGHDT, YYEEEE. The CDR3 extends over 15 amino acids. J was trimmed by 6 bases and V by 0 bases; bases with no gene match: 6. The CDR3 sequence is CASSLDRDRSQPQHF. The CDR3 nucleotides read TGTGCCAGCAGCTTGGATAGGGACAGAAGTCAGCCCCAGCATTTT.

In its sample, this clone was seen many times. CDR3 loop: CASSLAQGSGNTIYF. The CDR3 DNA reads as TGCGCCAGCAGCTTGGCACAGGGATCAGGAAACACCATATATTTT. This chain links TRBV5-1 with TRBJ1-3; D perhaps matches TRBD1 (6 bases). Germline assignment: CDR1 SGHRS and CDR2 YFSETQ. There are 15 residues in the CDR3. The V end lost 0 bases, the J end lost 4 bases, and 11 bases lay between the germline ends.

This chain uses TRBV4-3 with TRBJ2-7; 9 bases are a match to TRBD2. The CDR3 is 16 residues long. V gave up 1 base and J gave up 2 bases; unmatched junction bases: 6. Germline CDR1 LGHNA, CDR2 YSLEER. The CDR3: CASSQVTGGGAYEQYF. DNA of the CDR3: TGCGCCAGCAGCCAAGTAACTGGCGGGGGGGCCTACGAGCAGTACTTC.

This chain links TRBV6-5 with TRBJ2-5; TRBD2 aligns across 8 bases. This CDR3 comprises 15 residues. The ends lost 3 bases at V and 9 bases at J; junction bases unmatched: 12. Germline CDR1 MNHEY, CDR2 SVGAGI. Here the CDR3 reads CASSYLTSGGESQYF. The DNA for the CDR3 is TGTGCCAGCAGTTATCTCACTAGCGGAGGGGAGTCCCAGTACTTC.